This TCR beta chain derives from a study of T cells in tuberculosis. Study-level findings and limits: Shorter CDR3-alpha in active tuberculosis partly drove smaller distances.

TCRdb's table, derived via immunoSEQ multiplex PCR, lists solely in-frame clones and lacks some. Among 30,000 or so clones, about 90% were seen once, and the ten largest hold roughly 6.4%. Worth noting for this clone: As yet, its antigen is unknown.

After removal of 4 bases from V and 2 bases from J, the junction contained 19 bases not matched to a gene. The CDR3 contains 22 residues. Germline CDR1 reads SGDLS; CDR2 reads YYNGEE. Time point meaning: new active TB diagnosis, blood taken before or within 7 days of starting treatment. The TCR comes from an adult with tuberculosis. Some clones in this sample may be carry-over from other donors' samples. The chain uses TRBV9 and TRBJ2-3; 16 bases line up with TRBD2. This specimen was PBMCs, taken at tuberculosis diagnosis. CDR3 sequence reads: CASSPEGTSGGAVGWDTDTQYF. CDR3 nucleotides: TGTGCCAGCAGCCCTGAAGGGACTAGCGGGGGGGCGGTCGGTTGGGACACAGATACGCAGTATTTT. The entire variable domain, with the rest obtained from reference TRBV9 and TRBJ2-3, is as follows: DSGVTQTPKHLITATGQRVTLRCSPRSGDLSVYWYQQSLDQGLQFLIQYYNGEERAKGNILERFSAQQFPDLHSELNLSSLELGDSALYFCASSPEGTSGGAVGWDTDTQYFGPGTRLTVL.